This TCR beta chain comes out of a study of T cells in Graves' hyperthyroidism and ophthalmopathy. Study-wide points: A median approximately 6.8 months before onset, the model predicted ophthalmopathy. Most thyroid-expanded clonotypes above 0.001 were also found in blood.

This CDR3 spans 15 amino acids. V shed 7 bases, J shed 3 bases, and the junction held 9 bases outside the gene matches. CDR1 and CDR2 from the germline V gene are KGHDR and SFDVKD. Amplification of TCR beta CDR3 regions was performed using RNA transcripts as template. Researchers ran a first-round RT-PCR on the TCR CDR3 using the HTBI primer set. TCRdb used MiXCR to reprocess the multiplex PCR reads, holding one entry per CDR3 protein. The data hold tens of thousands of distinct CDR3 sequences, with approximately 52% observed a single time. Comments on this clonotype: Its antigen is not known.

In making diagnoses, clinical symptoms, serum thyroxine and TRAb, thyroid ultrasound and orbital computed tomography were all used. This sample holds PBMCs from approximately 10 ml fresh peripheral blood. The TCR was taken from a woman aged 45-59 years with Graves' ophthalmopathy. Source material: blood. V usage is TRBV24-1 and J usage is TRBJ2-7; 9 bases line up with TRBD1. For the CDR3, the DNA is TGTGCCACCAGAGACCGGGACAGGGCTCACTACGAGCAGTACTTC. This translates into CATRDRDRAHYEQYF.